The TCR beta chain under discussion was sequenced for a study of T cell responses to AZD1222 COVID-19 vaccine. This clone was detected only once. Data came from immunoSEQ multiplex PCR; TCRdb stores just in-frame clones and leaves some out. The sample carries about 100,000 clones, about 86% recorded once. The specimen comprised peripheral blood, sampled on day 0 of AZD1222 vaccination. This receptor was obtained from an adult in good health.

This CDR3 is CASSLDLGGTEAFF. The CDR3 nucleotides read TGTGCCAGCAGCTTAGACCTTGGGGGCACTGAAGCTTTCTTT. The gene calls are TRBV7-9 and TRBJ1-1; D perhaps matches TRBD1 (5 bases). This CDR3 region has 14 residues. The germline gives CDR1 SEHNR, CDR2 FQNEAQ (reference sequence). V gave up 1 base and J gave up 4 bases, with 10 bases separating them.